This paragraph reports one T cell receptor (beta chain). In the study's own analysis: Quantification of nucleated cells was approximated via reference gene primer amplification. The assay was immunoSEQ multiplex PCR, and TCRdb's table has in-frame clones only and misses some. V and J calls and clone size are as listed in that table; D and trimming were resolved from the DNA. The table shows approximately 350,000 clones, with about 87% occurring only once. The CDR3 is 13 residues long. Germline V lookup: CDR1 MNHEY, CDR2 SVGAGI. V dropped 6 bases and J dropped 8 bases, with 11 bases sitting between them. The data were taken from a study of blood T cell repertoires in COVID-19. Study background: Samples came from the United States, Italy and Spain, spanning acute and convalescent COVID-19. PBMCs, B-cell-depleted T cells, or T cells provided the cDNA or gDNA that made up the material.

Seattle enrolled patients during active infection and tracked them longitudinally. Specimen: peripheral blood. The receptor was isolated from a woman aged 50 to 65 with COVID-19, enrolled during active disease. The genes are TRBV6-5 and TRBJ1-6; TRBD1 is a possible D gene (5 bases). CDR3 coding DNA: TGTGCCAGCAGGAGACAGACCCATTCACCCCTCCACTTT. This sequence encodes CASRRQTHSPLHF.